Below, one TCR beta chain is given with its context. Its antigen is unidentified. Donors sampled were nominally healthy, though unrecorded immune exposures were likely. PCR amplification relied on 60 Vbeta primers (plus 13 Jbeta primers). Here immunoSEQ multiplex PCR was the method, and the copy in TCRdb shows in-frame clones only, minus some. This table has about 67,000 clones, 65% to 70% appearing once. This entry belongs to a study of cytomegalovirus exposure and HLA in healthy donors. As for the study in general: Previous work identified roughly 110 million unique TCR beta sequences from around 200 million T cells. Regarding the study as a whole: As a later analysis showed, a missense DCLRE1C variant was linked to trimming of TCR beta V- and J-genes. Among immune exposure information, only CMV serostatus was available.

Trimming took 5 bases from V and 0 from J; bases not matched to a gene: 8. This CDR3 region has 16 residues. Looked up from germline, CDR1 is MNHEY and CDR2 is SMNVEV (reference sequence). The origin of this receptor is a woman in her 30s in good health and CMV-seronegative. Sequenced sample: PBMCs. This chain joins TRBV27 and TRBJ1-2; 8 nucleotides line up with TRBD1. The CDR3 region is CASSPFRQGSNYGYTF. The CDR3 nucleotides are TGTGCCAGCAGTCCCTTTCGACAGGGGTCTAACTATGGCTACACCTTC.